This is a list of T cell receptor beta chains from one sample in a study of blood T cells in healthy people across ages. TCRdb re-called the 5' RACE reads with MiXCR, one entry per CDR3 protein. Of over 950,000 distinct CDR3 sequences in the sample, 30% to 40% were seen once. The sequenced sample consisted of blood. Source of these receptors: a young man in good health. Both conserved end residues are part of each CDR3. The order of the fields is V gene, J gene, D gene, clone size, CDR3 DNA, CDR3 protein. D genes are given only for firm matches. Clone sizes are given selectively: once, few, many, or a class where the clone is expanded.

TRBV5-1	TRBJ2-3	-	few	TGCGCCAGCAGCTTGGGGGAATGGTACAGGGAGAAAGATACGCAGTATTTT	CASSLGEWYREKDTQYF
TRBV5-6	TRBJ2-1	-	few	TGTGCCAGCAGCCCCCCAGGCGCGGACATCGAGAATGAGCAGTTCTTC	CASSPPGADIENEQFF
TRBV20-1	TRBJ1-4	TRBD1	few	TGCAGTGCTAGAGAAGGAATGGGGACAGTTACAACTAATGAAAAACTGTTTTTT	CSAREGMGTVTTNEKLFF
TRBV20-1	TRBJ2-3	TRBD1	few	TGCAGTGCTAGAGATCAGGGGGTCGTCACAGATACGCAGTATTTT	CSARDQGVVTDTQYF
TRBV29-1	TRBJ1-1	-	-	TGCAGCGTTGAGACGGGGGACGGAGCTTTCTTT	CSVETGDGAFF
TRBV20-1	TRBJ2-2	TRBD2	-	TGCAGTGCTAGAGGTAGCGGGGGGATCCACACCGGGGAGCTGTTTTTT	CSARGSGGIHTGELFF
TRBV12-3/TRBV12-4	TRBJ1-1	TRBD1	few	TGTGCCAGCAGTTTAGATACTTGGGGACAGCTTTTTCCGGGGAGTCTAATGAACACTGAAGCTTTCTTT	CASSLDTWGQLFPGSLMNTEAFF
TRBV4-2	TRBJ2-5	-	-	TGTGCCAGCAGCCATGGACCCCAAAAGACCCAGTACTTC	CASSHGPQKTQYF
TRBV12-3/TRBV12-4	TRBJ1-1	-	few	TGTGCCAGCAGTTTATGGGGGAGGGACACTGAAGCTTTCTTT	CASSLWGRDTEAFF
TRBV5-4	TRBJ2-1	TRBD1	-	TGTGCCAGCAGCTTAGTACGACAGGGGTCCTACAATGAGCAGTTCTTC	CASSLVRQGSYNEQFF
TRBV2	TRBJ1-1	-	-	TGTGCCAGCAGACCCAGGGCTATGAACACTGAAGCTTTCTTT	CASRPRAMNTEAFF
TRBV9	TRBJ2-5	-	-	TGTGCCAGCAGCGTTGGTGGCATGACCCAAGAGACCCAGTACTTC	CASSVGGMTQETQYF
TRBV20-1	TRBJ2-7	TRBD2	-	TGCAGTGCTAGAGATATGGCTAGCGGGGTTTATGAGCAGTACTTC	CSARDMASGVYEQYF
TRBV5-6	TRBJ1-6	TRBD1	-	TGTGCCAGTGGGGACAGGGAATCCTATAATTCACCCCTCCACTTT	CASGDRESYNSPLHF
TRBV6-7	TRBJ2-3	-	few	TGTGCCAGCAGCAGCAGTGAAGATACGCAGTATTTT	CASSSSEDTQYF
TRBV20-1	TRBJ1-5	-	-	TGCAGTGCTATATCTACGGCATATAGCAATCAGCCCCAGCATTTT	CSAISTAYSNQPQHF
TRBV4-1	TRBJ1-4	-	-	TGCGCCAGCAGCAACCCGGTTGCGACTAATGAAAAACTGTTTTTT	CASSNPVATNEKLFF
TRBV11-2	TRBJ2-5	-	few	TGTGCCAGCAGCCCCTCTGGGGGGCTAAGAGAGACCCAGTACTTC	CASSPSGGLRETQYF